This entry describes one TCR beta chain. This specimen comes from a study of cytomegalovirus exposure and HLA in healthy donors. This PCR relied on a set of 60 Vbeta primers and 13 Jbeta primers. TCRdb's table, derived via immunoSEQ multiplex PCR, lists solely in-frame clones and lacks some. The sample yields 98,000 or so clones, roughly 78% seen once. The specimen sequenced was PBMCs. This sequence was found in a woman in her thirties or forties in good health and CMV-seronegative.

The CDR3 region has the DNA TGTGCCAGCAGCCCTACAGTTGGTTCCTACAATGAGCAGTTCTTC. This gives the protein CASSPTVGSYNEQFF. V and J are TRBV11-2 and TRBJ2-1; no definite D call. CDR3 size: 15 residues. CDR1 and CDR2 from the germline V gene are SGHAT and FQNNGV. V was shortened by 5 bases and J by 1 base, with 12 bases between the two germline ends.